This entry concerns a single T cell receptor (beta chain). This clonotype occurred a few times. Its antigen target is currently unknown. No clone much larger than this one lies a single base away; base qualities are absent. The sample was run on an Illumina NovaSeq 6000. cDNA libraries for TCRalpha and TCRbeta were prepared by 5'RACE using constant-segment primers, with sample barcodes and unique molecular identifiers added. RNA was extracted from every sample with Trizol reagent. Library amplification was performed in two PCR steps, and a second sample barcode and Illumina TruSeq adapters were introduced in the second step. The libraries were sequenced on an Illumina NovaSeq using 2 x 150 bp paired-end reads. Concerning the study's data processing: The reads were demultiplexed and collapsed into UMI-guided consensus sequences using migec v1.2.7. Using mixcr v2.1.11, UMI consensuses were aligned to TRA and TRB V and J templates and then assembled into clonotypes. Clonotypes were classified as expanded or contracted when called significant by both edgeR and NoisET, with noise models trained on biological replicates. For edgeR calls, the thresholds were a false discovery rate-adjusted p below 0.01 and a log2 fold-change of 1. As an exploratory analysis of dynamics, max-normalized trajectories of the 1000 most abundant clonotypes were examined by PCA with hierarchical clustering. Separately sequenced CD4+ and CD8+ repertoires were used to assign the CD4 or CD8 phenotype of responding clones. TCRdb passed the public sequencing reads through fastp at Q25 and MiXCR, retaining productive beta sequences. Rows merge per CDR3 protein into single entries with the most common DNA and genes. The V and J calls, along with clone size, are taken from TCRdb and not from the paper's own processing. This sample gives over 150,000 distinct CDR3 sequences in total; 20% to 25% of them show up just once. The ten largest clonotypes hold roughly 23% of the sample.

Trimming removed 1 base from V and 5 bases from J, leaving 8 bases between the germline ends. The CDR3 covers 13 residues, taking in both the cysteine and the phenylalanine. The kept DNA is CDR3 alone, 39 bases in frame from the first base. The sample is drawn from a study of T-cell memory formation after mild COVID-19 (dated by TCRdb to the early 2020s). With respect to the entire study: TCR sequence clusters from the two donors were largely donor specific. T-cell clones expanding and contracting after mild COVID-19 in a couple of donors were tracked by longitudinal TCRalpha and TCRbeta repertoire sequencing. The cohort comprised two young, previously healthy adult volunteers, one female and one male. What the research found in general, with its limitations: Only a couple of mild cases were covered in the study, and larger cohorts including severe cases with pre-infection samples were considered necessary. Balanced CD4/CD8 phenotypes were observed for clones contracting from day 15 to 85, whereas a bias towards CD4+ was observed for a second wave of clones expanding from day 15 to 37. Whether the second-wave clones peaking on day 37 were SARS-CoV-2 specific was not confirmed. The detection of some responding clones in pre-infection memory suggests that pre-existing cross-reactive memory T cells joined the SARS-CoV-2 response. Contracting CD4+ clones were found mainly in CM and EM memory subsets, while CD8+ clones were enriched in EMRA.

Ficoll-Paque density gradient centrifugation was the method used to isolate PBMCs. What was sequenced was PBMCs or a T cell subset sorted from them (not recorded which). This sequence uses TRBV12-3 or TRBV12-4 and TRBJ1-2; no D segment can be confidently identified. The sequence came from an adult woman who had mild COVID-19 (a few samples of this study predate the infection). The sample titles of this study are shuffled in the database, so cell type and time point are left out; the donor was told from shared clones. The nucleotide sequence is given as TGTGCCAGCAGTTTAGGGCCGATGTATGGCTACACCTTC. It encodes CASSLGPMYGYTF.